This T cell receptor beta chain was captured in a study of beta chain features in type 1 diabetes. Expressed TCRB transcripts were sequenced after all isolated RNA was converted to cDNA. About 3.7 million reads, on average, came from each naive, central memory and regulatory T cell sample. Profiled with immunoSEQ multiplex PCR; TCRdb holds only in-frame clones, not every one. The table records 200,000 to 250,000 clones, 27% of them present only once. Sorted CD4+ subsets: naive, central memory, regulatory, stem cell-like memory (CD45RO/CCR7/CD25/CD127/CD95/CD27 panel). This clone was counted between two and nine times. The germline CDR1 and CDR2 sequences are SGHNT and YENEEA. V was pared by 6 bases and J by 9 bases, with 9 bases between. This CDR3 is 11 amino acids long.

This sequence joins TRBV11-3 and TRBJ2-1; D not certain. The receptor comes from a man aged 25 to 40 in good health. Source material: central memory CD4+ T cells from blood. In DNA form, the CDR3 reads TGTGCCAGCAGACAGAACTCTGAGCAGTTCTTC. This codes for CASRQNSEQFF.